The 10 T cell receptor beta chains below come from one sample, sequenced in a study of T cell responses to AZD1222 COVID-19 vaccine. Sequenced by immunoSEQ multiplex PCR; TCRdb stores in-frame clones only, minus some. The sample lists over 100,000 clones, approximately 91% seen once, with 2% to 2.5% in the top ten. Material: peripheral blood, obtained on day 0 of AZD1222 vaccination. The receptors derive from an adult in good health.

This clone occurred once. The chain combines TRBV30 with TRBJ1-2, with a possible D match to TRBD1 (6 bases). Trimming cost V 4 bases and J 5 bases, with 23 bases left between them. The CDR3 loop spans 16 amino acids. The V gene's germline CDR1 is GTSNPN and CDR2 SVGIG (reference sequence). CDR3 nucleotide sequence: TGTGCCTGGATCTTCCCGGGACACAAGGGAACTTATGGCTACACCTTC. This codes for CAWIFPGHKGTYGYTF.

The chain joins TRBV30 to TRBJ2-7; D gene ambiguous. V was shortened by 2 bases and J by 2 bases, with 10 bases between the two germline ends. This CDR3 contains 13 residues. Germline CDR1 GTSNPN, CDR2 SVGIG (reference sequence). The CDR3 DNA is TGTGCCTGGAGTAGGAACGGAGCCTACGAGCAGTACTTC. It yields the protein CAWSRNGAYEQYF.

CDR3 loop: CASTSPRQGRSEKLFF. Written as DNA, the CDR3 is TGTGCCAGCACCTCCCCCAGACAGGGTAGGAGTGAAAAACTGTTTTTT. The chain is built from TRBV28 and TRBJ1-4; 7 bases agree with TRBD1. Germline V gene sequence: CDR1 MDHEN, CDR2 SYDVKM. The trim removed 7 bases at V and 7 bases at J, leaving 15 bases unmatched. There are 16 residues in the CDR3. Complete variable domain (other parts from reference TRBV28 and TRBJ1-4): DVKVTQSSRYLVKRTGEKVFLECVQDMDHENMFWYRQDPGLGLRLIYFSYDVKMKEKGDIPEGYSVSREKKERFSLILESASTNQTSMYLCASTSPRQGRSEKLFFGSGTQLSVL.

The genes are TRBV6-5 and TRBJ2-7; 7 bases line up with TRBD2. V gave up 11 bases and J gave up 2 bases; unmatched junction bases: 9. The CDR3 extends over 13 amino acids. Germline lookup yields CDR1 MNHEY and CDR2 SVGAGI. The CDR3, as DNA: TGTGCCTCCGGGGCTAGCGGAACCTACGAGCAGTACTTC. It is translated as CASGASGTYEQYF.

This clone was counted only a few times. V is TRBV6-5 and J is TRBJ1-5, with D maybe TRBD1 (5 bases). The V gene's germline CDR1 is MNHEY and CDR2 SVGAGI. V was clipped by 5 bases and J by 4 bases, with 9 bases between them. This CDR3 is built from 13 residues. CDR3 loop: CASSHGQNQPQHF. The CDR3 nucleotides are TGTGCCAGCAGTCATGGACAAAATCAGCCCCAGCATTTT.

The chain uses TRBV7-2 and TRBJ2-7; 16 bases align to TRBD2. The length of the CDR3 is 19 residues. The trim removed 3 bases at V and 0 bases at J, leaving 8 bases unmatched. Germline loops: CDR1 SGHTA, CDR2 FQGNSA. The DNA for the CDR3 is TGTGCCAGCAGCTTCACTCCGGGACTAGCGGGAGGGAGCTCCTACGAGCAGTACTTC. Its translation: CASSFTPGLAGGSSYEQYF.

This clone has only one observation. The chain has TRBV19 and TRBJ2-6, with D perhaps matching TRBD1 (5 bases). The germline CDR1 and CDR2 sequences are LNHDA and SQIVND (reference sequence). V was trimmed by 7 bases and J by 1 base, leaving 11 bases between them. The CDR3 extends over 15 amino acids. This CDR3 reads CASTQGTSGANVLTF. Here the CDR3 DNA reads TGTGCCAGTACCCAGGGCACATCTGGGGCCAACGTCCTGACTTTC.

The CDR3 reads CASSRYTGELFF. The DNA for the CDR3 is TGTGCCAGCAGCCGCTACACCGGGGAGCTGTTTTTT. The rearrangement uses TRBV7-3 and TRBJ2-2; the D is unclear. Germline CDR1 and CDR2: SGHTA and FQGTGA. The CDR3 covers 12 residues. V lost 5 bases and J 3 bases, leaving 4 bases between the germline ends.

This chain's CDR3 is CATSRGTAGTEAFF. CDR3 sequence (DNA): TGTGCCACCAGCAGGGGGACTGCAGGGACTGAAGCTTTCTTT. The chain joins TRBV15 to TRBJ1-1; weak D call: TRBD1 (5 bases). Trimming stripped 3 bases from V and 5 bases from J, with 13 bases between. The CDR3 has 14 amino acids. Germline lookup yields CDR1 LNHNV and CDR2 YYDKDF (reference sequence).

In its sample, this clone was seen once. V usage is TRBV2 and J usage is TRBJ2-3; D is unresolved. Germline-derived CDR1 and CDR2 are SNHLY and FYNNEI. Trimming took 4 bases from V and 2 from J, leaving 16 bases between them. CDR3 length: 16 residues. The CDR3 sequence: CASSGVWESITDTQYF. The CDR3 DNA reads TGTGCCAGCAGTGGGGTGTGGGAATCTATCACAGATACGCAGTATTTT.